This T cell receptor (beta chain) came from a study of CD8+ T cells in alopecia areata. The treatment denotes: oral pan-JAK inhibitor, 5-10 mg twice daily. CDR3 length equals 15 residues. Trimming took 4 bases from V and 1 from J, leaving 15 bases between them. CDR1 GTSNPN and CDR2 SVGIG come from the germline V gene (reference sequence). RNA extraction and reverse transcription yielded cDNA as sequencing template. Generated by immunoSEQ multiplex PCR, the TCRdb table keeps only in-frame clones and is missing some. Here the sample spans more than 200,000 clones, 66% being singletons. Sequenced material: CD4+ T cells sorted from blood, taken between weeks 43 and 45, from a patient treated with tofacitinib. The receptor's source is a human donor with alopecia areata. The chain couples TRBV30 to TRBJ2-3; unclear D gene. Here the CDR3 reads CAWTFGPTRTDTQYF. The DNA for the CDR3 is TGTGCCTGGACATTTGGGCCTACGCGCACAGATACGCAGTATTTT.